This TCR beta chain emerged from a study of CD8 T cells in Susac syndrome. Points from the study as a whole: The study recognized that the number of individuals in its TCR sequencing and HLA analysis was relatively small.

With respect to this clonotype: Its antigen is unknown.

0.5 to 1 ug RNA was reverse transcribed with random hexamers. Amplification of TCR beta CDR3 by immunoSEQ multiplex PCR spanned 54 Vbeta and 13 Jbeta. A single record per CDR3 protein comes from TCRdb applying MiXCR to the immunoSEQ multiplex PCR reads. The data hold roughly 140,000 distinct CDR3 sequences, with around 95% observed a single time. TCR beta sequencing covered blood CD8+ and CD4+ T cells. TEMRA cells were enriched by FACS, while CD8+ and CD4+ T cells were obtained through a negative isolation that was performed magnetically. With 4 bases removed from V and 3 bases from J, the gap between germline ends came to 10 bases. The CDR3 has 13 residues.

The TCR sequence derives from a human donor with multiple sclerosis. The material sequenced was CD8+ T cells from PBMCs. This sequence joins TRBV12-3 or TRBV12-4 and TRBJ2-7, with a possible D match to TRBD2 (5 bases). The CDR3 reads CASSSGLFYEQYV. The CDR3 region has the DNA TGTGCCAGCAGTTCTGGACTCTTCTACGAGCAGTACGTC.